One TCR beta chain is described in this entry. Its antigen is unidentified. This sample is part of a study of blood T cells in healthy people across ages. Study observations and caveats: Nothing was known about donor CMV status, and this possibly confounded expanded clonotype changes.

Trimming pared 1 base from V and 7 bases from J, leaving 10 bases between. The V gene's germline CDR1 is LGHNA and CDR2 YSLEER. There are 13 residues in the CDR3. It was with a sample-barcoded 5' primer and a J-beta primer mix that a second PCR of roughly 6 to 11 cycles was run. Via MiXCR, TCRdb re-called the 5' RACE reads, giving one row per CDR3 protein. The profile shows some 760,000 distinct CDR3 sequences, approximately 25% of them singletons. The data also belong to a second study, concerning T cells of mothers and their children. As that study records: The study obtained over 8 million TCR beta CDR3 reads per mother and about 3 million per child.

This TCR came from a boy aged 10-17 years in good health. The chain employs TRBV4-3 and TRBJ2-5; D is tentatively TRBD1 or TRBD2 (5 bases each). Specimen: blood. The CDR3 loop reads CASSQGGSGTQYF. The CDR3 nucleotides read TGCGCCAGCAGCCAAGGGGGGTCGGGGACCCAGTACTTC.